This T cell receptor beta chain was documented in a study of T cells in Graves' hyperthyroidism and ophthalmopathy. This clonotype was detected many times. Using RNA transcripts as the source, TCR beta CDR3 regions were amplified. The TCR CDR3 first-round RT-PCR relied on the HTBI primer set. TCRdb itself ran the multiplex PCR reads through MiXCR, one entry per CDR3 protein. The repertoire consists of roughly 570,000 distinct CDR3 sequences, with around 16% occurring once and the leading ten covering less than 9.5%. This clonotype was obtained from a woman between 25 and 40 years old with Graves' hyperthyroidism. Sequenced input: blood.

The DNA for the CDR3 is TGTGCCAGCTCACCAACCCAAGCGACCGGGGAGCTGTTTTTT. This translates into CASSPTQATGELFF. This chain joins TRBV18 and TRBJ2-2, with D unresolved. V was cut by 2 bases and J by 5 bases, with 9 bases left in between. Germline lookup yields CDR1 KGHSH and CDR2 LQKENI. The CDR3 loop spans 14 amino acids.